This entry concerns a single T cell receptor (beta chain). Its antigen is not identified. The entry originates in a study of T cell responses to AZD1222 COVID-19 vaccine. General study points: Of spike-specific TCRs, nearly half reportedly target regions left unmutated in variants. Mapped onto spike, vaccine-associated CD4 TCRs spanned it and were dominant at 160-218 and 743-854. Baseline serology detected seropositivity in only a handful of AZD1222 recipients.

CDR1 is LNHDA, CDR2 SQIVND, per germline (reference sequence). CDR3 length: 15 residues. V was clipped by 7 bases and J by 6 bases, with 16 bases between them. Here immunoSEQ multiplex PCR was the method, and the copy in TCRdb shows in-frame clones only, minus some. The top ten clones hold roughly 0.51% of a sample with around 270,000 clones, around 93% of them seen once. The rearrangement uses TRBV19 and TRBJ1-6; no reliable D call. The clonotype was recovered from an adult who received the AZD1222 COVID-19 vaccine. Sequencing was performed on peripheral blood, taken 28 days after the second AZD1222 dose. CDR3 coding DNA: TGTGCCAGTAAGGTCGGCAGCGGGATTAATTCACCCCTCCACTTT. It encodes CASKVGSGINSPLHF.